This is a list of T cell receptor beta chains from one sample in a study of blood T cell repertoires in COVID-19. Assay used: immunoSEQ multiplex PCR; TCRdb lists only in-frame clones, some missing. The top ten hold under 2% of the sample, which has 350,000 to 550,000 clones, about 85% seen once. Material: PBMCs or T cells enriched from blood (not recorded which). The receptors were sampled from a woman aged 18-30 years with acute COVID-19. The CDR3 runs from the conserved cysteine through the conserved F or W. The order of the fields is D gene, clone size, J gene, V gene, CDR3 protein, CDR3 DNA. The D gene is left open where the match is weak. Clone size is shown for a subset of rows, as once, few, many or a class of expanded clone.

- once TRBJ1-6 TRBV12-3/TRBV12-4 CASSFSSSPLHF TGTGCCAGCAGTTTTAGCAGCTCACCCCTCCACTTT
- - TRBJ1-1 TRBV4-2 CASSHPEGGGMNTEAFF TGTGCCAGCAGCCATCCCGAGGGGGGGGGAATGAACACTGAAGCTTTCTTT
- - TRBJ2-1 TRBV6-5 CASSSLQENYNEQFF TGTGCCAGCAGTTCCCTCCAGGAAAACTACAATGAGCAGTTCTTC
- once TRBJ2-1 TRBV6-2/TRBV6-3 CASSYSVGRSPSYNEQFF TGTGCCAGCAGTTACTCCGTCGGGAGATCTCCTTCGTACAATGAGCAGTTCTTC
- - TRBJ2-1 TRBV12-3/TRBV12-4 CASSFSTYNEQFF TGTGCCAGCAGTTTTAGCACCTACAATGAGCAGTTCTTC
TRBD1 - TRBJ1-2 TRBV28 CASSLGTGQGNYGYTF TGTGCCAGCAGTCTTGGGACAGGGCAGGGTAACTATGGCTACACCTTC
- - TRBJ2-2 TRBV5-5 CASSPGQIITGELFF TGTGCCAGCAGCCCCGGACAGATCATCACCGGGGAGCTGTTTTTT
- - TRBJ1-3 TRBV11-2 CASSLGGPGNTIYF TGTGCCAGCAGCTTAGGGGGCCCTGGAAACACCATATATTTT
TRBD1 once TRBJ1-5 TRBV28 CANSGTGGQYSNQPQHF TGTGCCAATTCCGGGACAGGGGGCCAGTATAGCAATCAGCCCCAGCATTTT
- - TRBJ2-1 TRBV9 CASSVDEQTYNEQFF TGTGCCAGCAGCGTAGACGAGCAAACCTACAATGAGCAGTTCTTC
TRBD2 - TRBJ2-1 TRBV7-2 CASSLAGLAGDEQFF TGTGCCAGCAGCTTAGCGGGGCTAGCGGGAGATGAGCAGTTCTTC
- - TRBJ2-3 TRBV2 CASSELFAGPRPDTQYF TGTGCCAGCAGTGAATTGTTCGCGGGCCCCCGGCCAGATACGCAGTATTTT
TRBD2 once TRBJ2-7 TRBV18 CASSPWTSGSYEQYF TGTGCCAGCTCACCATGGACTAGCGGATCCTACGAGCAGTACTTC
- - TRBJ2-7 TRBV11-2 CASSEPGLGEQYF TGTGCCAGCAGCGAGCCAGGTCTCGGCGAGCAGTACTTC
TRBD2 - TRBJ2-2 TRBV7-6 CASSQQGLAGATGELFF TGTGCCAGCAGCCAACAAGGACTAGCGGGAGCTACCGGGGAGCTGTTTTTT
- - TRBJ1-2 TRBV6-5 CASRDRWGRGYTF TGTGCCAGCAGGGACCGATGGGGCAGAGGCTACACCTTC
TRBD1 - TRBJ1-5 TRBV2 CASSVEQGGNQPQHF TGTGCCAGCAGTGTCGAACAGGGGGGCAATCAGCCCCAGCATTTT
- - TRBJ1-2 TRBV28 CASSSPYGYTF TGTGCCAGCAGTTCTCCTTATGGCTACACCTTC
- - TRBJ1-5 TRBV5-8 CASSLETGKSQPQHF TGTGCCAGCAGCTTGGAGACGGGTAAGAGCCAGCCCCAGCATTTT
TRBD1 - TRBJ1-1 TRBV29-1 CSVSGQGAMNTEAFF TGCAGCGTCTCCGGACAGGGGGCTATGAACACTGAAGCTTTCTTT
- - TRBJ2-7 TRBV12-3/TRBV12-4 CASSSRGAYEQYF TGTGCCAGCAGCTCGAGAGGCGCCTACGAGCAGTACTTC
- - TRBJ1-3 TRBV7-6 CASSLNQGHSGNTIYF TGTGCCAGCAGCTTAAATCAGGGGCATTCTGGAAACACCATATATTTT
TRBD1 - TRBJ1-2 TRBV27 CASRYRRGLDGYTF TGTGCCAGCAGATACCGCAGGGGGCTGGATGGCTACACCTTC
- - TRBJ2-7 TRBV10-1 CASSDQGFYEQYF TGCGCCAGCAGTGACCAGGGCTTCTACGAGCAGTACTTC
- - TRBJ2-3 TRBV12-3/TRBV12-4 CASRTLGTDTQYF TGTGCCAGCAGAACACTAGGGACAGATACGCAGTATTTT
- - TRBJ1-2 TRBV3-1/TRBV3-2 CASTLGYTF TGTGCCAGCACCCTTGGCTACACCTTC
TRBD2 - TRBJ2-1 TRBV19 CASSISGGAAYNEQFF TGTGCCAGTAGTATAAGCGGGGGGGCCGCCTACAATGAGCAGTTCTTC
TRBD1 - TRBJ1-4 TRBV5-1 CASSLTGGATNEKLFF TGCGCCAGCAGCTTAACAGGGGGTGCGACTAATGAAAAACTGTTTTTT
- - TRBJ2-5 TRBV11-2 CASSLVGSDQETQYF TGTGCCAGCAGCTTAGTGGGTAGCGACCAAGAGACCCAGTACTTC
TRBD1 - TRBJ1-2 TRBV6-5 CASRNRDSPNYGYTF TGTGCCAGCAGGAATAGGGACAGCCCTAACTATGGCTACACCTTC
TRBD1 - TRBJ2-2 TRBV5-1 CASSGGQGANTGELFF TGCGCCAGCAGTGGGGGACAGGGGGCGAACACCGGGGAGCTGTTTTTT
TRBD2 - TRBJ2-3 TRBV5-1 CASSLSGGPMDTQYF TGCGCCAGCAGCTTGAGCGGGGGGCCAATGGATACGCAGTATTTT
- once TRBJ2-3 TRBV15 CATSRDLPGGGDTQYF TGTGCCACCAGCAGAGATCTTCCGGGGGGCGGAGATACGCAGTATTTT
- - TRBJ2-1 TRBV11-2 CASSPIKMDSRGNFNEQFF TGTGCCAGCAGCCCCATAAAAATGGACAGCAGGGGCAATTTCAATGAGCAGTTCTTC
- - TRBJ1-1 TRBV3-1/TRBV3-2 CASSQGPTGMGTEAFF TGTGCCAGCAGCCAAGGCCCTACAGGGATGGGCACTGAAGCTTTCTTT
TRBD1 - TRBJ1-1 TRBV5-1 CASSVPGTGEFTEAFF TGCGCCAGCAGCGTCCCCGGGACAGGGGAATTTACTGAAGCTTTCTTT
TRBD2 - TRBJ2-3 TRBV11-2 CASSPWTSGGTDTQYF TGTGCCAGCAGCCCCTGGACTAGCGGGGGTACAGATACGCAGTATTTT
TRBD2 - TRBJ2-7 TRBV28 CASSSPRGTSGTYEQYF TGTGCCAGCAGTTCACCTCGGGGGACTAGCGGAACCTACGAGCAGTACTTC
TRBD2 - TRBJ2-7 TRBV7-2 CASSLKGLAGGPTYEQYF TGTGCCAGCAGCTTAAAGGGACTAGCGGGAGGCCCTACCTACGAGCAGTACTTC
TRBD1 - TRBJ1-1 TRBV9 CASSAGQGTNTEAFF TGTGCCAGCAGCGCGGGACAGGGAACGAACACTGAAGCTTTCTTT
TRBD2 - TRBJ2-3 TRBV7-2 CASSPSGRAGTDTQYF TGTGCCAGCAGCCCTAGCGGGAGGGCGGGCACAGATACGCAGTATTTT
- few TRBJ2-1 TRBV7-6 CASSSDSGVMSNNEQFF TGTGCCAGCAGCTCAGACTCAGGGGTTATGTCAAACAATGAGCAGTTCTTC
- few TRBJ2-2 TRBV15 CATSNPRDSNTGELFF TGTGCCACCAGCAACCCACGAGATTCGAACACCGGGGAGCTGTTTTTT
TRBD1 - TRBJ2-2 TRBV11-3 CASSTGQGALNTGELFF TGTGCCAGCAGCACTGGACAGGGTGCCCTCAACACCGGGGAGCTGTTTTTT
TRBD2 - TRBJ2-7 TRBV9 CASSVVADGLAGKNEQYF TGTGCCAGCAGCGTAGTGGCGGATGGACTAGCGGGTAAAAACGAGCAGTACTTC
- - TRBJ1-1 TRBV19 CASTGLFSGGTEAFF TGTGCCAGTACCGGCCTGTTCTCGGGGGGCACTGAAGCTTTCTTT
TRBD1 - TRBJ2-7 TRBV27 CASSPGTDFSYEQYF TGTGCCAGCAGCCCCGGGACAGATTTCTCCTACGAGCAGTACTTC
TRBD1 few TRBJ2-5 TRBV5-4 CASSFGWGRGQARQETQYF TGTGCCAGCAGCTTCGGGTGGGGCAGGGGGCAGGCGAGGCAAGAGACCCAGTACTTC
- - TRBJ1-6 TRBV4-1 CASSQEQGARYNSPLHF TGCGCCAGCAGCCAAGAACAGGGAGCCCGCTATAATTCACCCCTCCACTTT
TRBD1 - TRBJ1-1 TRBV3-1/TRBV3-2 CASSTRQGNTEAFF TGTGCCAGCAGCACTAGACAGGGGAACACTGAAGCTTTCTTT
TRBD2 - TRBJ2-5 TRBV4-1 CASSSLTSGVRETQYF TGCGCCAGCAGCTCCTTAACTAGCGGGGTAAGGGAGACCCAGTACTTC
- once TRBJ2-3 TRBV2 CASEGGMGHWSRAGASTDTQYF TGTGCCAGCGAGGGCGGGATGGGGCACTGGTCTCGGGCGGGTGCTAGCACAGATACGCAGTATTTT
TRBD1 - TRBJ2-4 TRBV5-4 CASSQGQGIAKNIQYF TGTGCCAGCAGCCAAGGACAGGGGATAGCCAAAAACATTCAGTACTTC
- - TRBJ1-1 TRBV7-2 CASSLGANTEAFF TGTGCCAGCAGCTTAGGAGCGAACACTGAAGCTTTCTTT
- - TRBJ2-1 TRBV9 CASSVGTGQGEQFF TGTGCCAGCAGCGTAGGAACAGGGCAGGGCGAGCAGTTCTTC
- - TRBJ1-2 TRBV5-4 CASSAPSSGGGGYTF TGTGCCAGCAGCGCCCCCAGCTCAGGAGGAGGGGGCTACACCTTC